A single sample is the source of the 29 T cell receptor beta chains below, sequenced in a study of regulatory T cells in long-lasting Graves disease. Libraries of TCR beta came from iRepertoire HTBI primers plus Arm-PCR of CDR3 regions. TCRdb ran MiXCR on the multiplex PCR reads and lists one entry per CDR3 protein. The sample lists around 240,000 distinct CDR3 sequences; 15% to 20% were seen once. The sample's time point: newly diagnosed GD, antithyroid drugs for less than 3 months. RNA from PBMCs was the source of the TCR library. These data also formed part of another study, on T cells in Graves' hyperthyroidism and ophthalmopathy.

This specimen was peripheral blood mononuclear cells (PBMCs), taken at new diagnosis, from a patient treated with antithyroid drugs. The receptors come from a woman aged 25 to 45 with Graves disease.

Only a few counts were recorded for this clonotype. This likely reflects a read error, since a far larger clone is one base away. As DNA, the CDR3 is TGCAGTGCTAGCCCCAGAGGGTATCTCGAGCAGTTCTTC. Amino acid sequence: CSASPRGYLEQFF. This chain uses TRBV20-1 with TRBJ2-1; D might be TRBD2 (5 bases). Germline V gene sequence: CDR1 DFQATT, CDR2 SNEGSKA (reference sequence). The CDR3 has 13 amino acids. Trimming stripped 3 bases from V and 10 bases from J, with 16 bases between.

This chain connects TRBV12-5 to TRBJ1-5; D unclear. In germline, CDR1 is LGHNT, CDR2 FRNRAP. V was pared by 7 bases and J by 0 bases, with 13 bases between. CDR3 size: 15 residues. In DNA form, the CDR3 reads TGTGCTAGTGAAATGGGAGGATATAGCAATCAGCCCCAGCATTTT. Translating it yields CASEMGGYSNQPQHF. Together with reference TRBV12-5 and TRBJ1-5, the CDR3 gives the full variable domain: DARVTQTPRHKVTEMGQEVTMRCQPILGHNTVFWYRQTMMQGLELLAYFRNRAPLDDSGMPKDRFSAEMPDATLATLKIQPSEPRDSAVYFCASEMGGYSNQPQHFGDGTRLSIL.

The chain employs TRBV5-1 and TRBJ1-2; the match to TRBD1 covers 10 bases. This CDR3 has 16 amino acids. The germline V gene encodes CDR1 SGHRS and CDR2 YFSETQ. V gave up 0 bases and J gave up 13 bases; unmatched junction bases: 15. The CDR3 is CASSLAGIPGQGLFTF. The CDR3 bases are TGCGCCAGCAGCTTGGCCGGGATTCCGGGACAGGGGCTTTTCACCTTC.

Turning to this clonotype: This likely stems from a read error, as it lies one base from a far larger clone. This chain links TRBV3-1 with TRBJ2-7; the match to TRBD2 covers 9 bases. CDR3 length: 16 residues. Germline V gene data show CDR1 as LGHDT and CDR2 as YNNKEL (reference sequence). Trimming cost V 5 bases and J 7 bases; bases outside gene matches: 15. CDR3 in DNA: TGTGCCAGCAGCGTAGCGGGGGCGAGCTCCTACAATGAGCAGTACTTC. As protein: CASSVAGASSYNEQYF.

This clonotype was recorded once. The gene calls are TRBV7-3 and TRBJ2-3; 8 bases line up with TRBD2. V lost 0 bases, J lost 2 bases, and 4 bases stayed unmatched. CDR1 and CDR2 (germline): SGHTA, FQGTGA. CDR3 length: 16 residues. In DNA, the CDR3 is TGTGCCAGCAGCTTAACGCGGGGGGCTCCCACAGATACGCAGTATTTT. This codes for CASSLTRGAPTDTQYF. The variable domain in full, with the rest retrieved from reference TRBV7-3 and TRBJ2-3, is GAGVSQTPSNKVTEKGKYVELRCDPISGHTALYWYRQSLGQGPEFLIYFQGTGAADDSGLPNDRFFAVRPEGSVSTLKIQRTERGDSAVYLCASSLTRGAPTDTQYFGPGTRLTVL.

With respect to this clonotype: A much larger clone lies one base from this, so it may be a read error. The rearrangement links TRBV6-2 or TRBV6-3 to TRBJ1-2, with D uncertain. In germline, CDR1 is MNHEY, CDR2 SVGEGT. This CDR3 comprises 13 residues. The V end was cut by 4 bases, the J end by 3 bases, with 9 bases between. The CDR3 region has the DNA TGTGCCAGCAGTTTACCCCGTTACTATGGCTACACCTTC. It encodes CASSLPRYYGYTF.

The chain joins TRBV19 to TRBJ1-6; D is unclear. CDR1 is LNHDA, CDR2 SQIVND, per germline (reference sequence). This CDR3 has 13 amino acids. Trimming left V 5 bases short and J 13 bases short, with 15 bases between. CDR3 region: CASSGASFWPLHF. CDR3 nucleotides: TGTGCCAGTAGTGGTGCCAGTTTTTGGCCCCTCCACTTT.

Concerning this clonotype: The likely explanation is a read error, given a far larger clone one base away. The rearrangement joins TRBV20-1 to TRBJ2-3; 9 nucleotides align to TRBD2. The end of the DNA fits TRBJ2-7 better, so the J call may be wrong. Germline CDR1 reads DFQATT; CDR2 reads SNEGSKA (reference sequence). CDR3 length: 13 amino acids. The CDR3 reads CSARASGACEQYF. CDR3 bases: TGCAGTGCTAGGGCTAGCGGGGCCTGCGAGCAGTACTTC.

For the CDR3, the DNA is TGCAGTGTTAGGGGCCAAAGGAGCGGGGCTTACAATGAGCAGTTCTTC. Amino acids: CSVRGQRSGAYNEQFF. This sequence joins TRBV20-1 and TRBJ2-1; 7 nucleotides align to TRBD2. The J segment lost 4 bases and the V segment lost 7 bases, leaving 16 bases of the junction unmatched. Germline-derived CDR1 and CDR2 are DFQATT and SNEGSKA (reference sequence). The CDR3 covers 16 residues.

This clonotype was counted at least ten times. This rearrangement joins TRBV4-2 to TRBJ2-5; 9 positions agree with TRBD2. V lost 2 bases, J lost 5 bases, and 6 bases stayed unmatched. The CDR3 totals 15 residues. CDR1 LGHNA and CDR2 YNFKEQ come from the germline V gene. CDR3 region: CASSQSSGNRETQYF. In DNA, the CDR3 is TGTGCCAGCAGCCAATCTAGCGGGAACCGGGAGACCCAGTACTTC.

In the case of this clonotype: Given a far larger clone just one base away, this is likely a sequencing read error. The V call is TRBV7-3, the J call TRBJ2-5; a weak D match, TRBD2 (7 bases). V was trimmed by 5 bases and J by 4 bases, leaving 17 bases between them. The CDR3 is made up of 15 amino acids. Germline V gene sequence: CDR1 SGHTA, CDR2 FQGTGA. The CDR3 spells CASSPVGGVRETQYF. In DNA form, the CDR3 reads TGTGCCAGCAGCCCCGTAGGGGGGGTGAGAGAGACCCAGTACTTC.

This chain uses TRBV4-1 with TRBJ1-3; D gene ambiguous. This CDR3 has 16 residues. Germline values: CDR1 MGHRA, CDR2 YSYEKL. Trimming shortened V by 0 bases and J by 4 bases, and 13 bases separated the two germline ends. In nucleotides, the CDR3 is TGCGCCAGCAGCCAAGAAGTGGTACTGGGAGGAAACACCATATATTTT. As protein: CASSQEVVLGGNTIYF.

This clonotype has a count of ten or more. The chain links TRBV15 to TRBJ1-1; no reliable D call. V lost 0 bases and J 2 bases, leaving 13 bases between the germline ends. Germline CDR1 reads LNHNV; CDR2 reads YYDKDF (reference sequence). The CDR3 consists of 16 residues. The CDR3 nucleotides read TGTGCCACCAGCAGAGACCCCCTGAGGCGAAACACTGAAGCTTTCTTT. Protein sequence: CATSRDPLRRNTEAFF.

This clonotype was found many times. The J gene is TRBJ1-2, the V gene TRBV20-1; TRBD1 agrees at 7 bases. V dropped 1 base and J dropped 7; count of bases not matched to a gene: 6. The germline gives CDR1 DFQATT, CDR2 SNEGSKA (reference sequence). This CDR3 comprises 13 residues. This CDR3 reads CSARALRGAGYTF. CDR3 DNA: TGCAGTGCTAGAGCCCTCAGGGGGGCTGGCTACACCTTC.

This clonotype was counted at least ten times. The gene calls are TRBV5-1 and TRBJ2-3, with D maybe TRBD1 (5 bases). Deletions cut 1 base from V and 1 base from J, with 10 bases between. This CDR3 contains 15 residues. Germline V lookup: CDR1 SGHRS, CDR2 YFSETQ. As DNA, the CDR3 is TGCGCCAGCAGCTTGATAGGGGTGGGCACAGATACGCAGTATTTT. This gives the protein CASSLIGVGTDTQYF.

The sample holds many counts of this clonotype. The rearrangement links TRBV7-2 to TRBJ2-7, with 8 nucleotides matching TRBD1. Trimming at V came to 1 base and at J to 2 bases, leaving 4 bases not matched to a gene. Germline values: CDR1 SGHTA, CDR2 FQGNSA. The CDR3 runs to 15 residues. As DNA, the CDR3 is TGTGCCAGCAGCTTAGGGCCGGGACAGGCCTACGAGCAGTACTTC. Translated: CASSLGPGQAYEQYF. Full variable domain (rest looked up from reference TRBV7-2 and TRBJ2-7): GAGVSQSPSNKVTEKGKDVELRCDPISGHTALYWYRQSLGQGLEFLIYFQGNSAPDKSGLPSDRFSAERTGGSVSTLTIQRTQQEDSAVYLCASSLGPGQAYEQYFGPGTRLTVT.

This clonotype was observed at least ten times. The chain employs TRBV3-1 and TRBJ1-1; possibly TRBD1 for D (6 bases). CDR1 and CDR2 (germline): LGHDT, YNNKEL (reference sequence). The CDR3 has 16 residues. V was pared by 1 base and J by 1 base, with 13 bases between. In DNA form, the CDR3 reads TGTGCCAGCAGCCAAGCGGGGGGGCCGGGGAACACTGAAGCTTTCTTT. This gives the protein CASSQAGGPGNTEAFF.

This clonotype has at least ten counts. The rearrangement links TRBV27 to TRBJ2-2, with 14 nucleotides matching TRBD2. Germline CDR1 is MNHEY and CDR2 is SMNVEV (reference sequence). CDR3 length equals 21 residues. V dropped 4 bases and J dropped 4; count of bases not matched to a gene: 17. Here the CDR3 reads CASSSRSRGLAGGRVTGELFF. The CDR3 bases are TGTGCCAGCAGTTCTCGTTCCCGAGGACTAGCGGGGGGCAGGGTCACCGGGGAGCTGTTTTTT.

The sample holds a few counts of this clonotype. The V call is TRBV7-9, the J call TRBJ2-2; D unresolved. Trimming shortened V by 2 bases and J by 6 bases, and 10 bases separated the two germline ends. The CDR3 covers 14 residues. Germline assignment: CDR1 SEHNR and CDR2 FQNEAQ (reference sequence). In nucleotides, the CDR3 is TGTGCCAGCAGCTTACTAGGGTTACCCGGGGAGCTGTTTTTT. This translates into CASSLLGLPGELFF.

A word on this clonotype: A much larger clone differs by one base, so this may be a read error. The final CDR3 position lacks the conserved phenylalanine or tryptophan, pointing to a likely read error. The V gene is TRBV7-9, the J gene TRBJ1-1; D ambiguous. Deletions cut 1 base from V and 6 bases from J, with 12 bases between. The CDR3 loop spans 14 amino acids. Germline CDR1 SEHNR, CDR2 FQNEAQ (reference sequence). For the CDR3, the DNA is TGTGCCAGCAGCTTAGTATCCCCAAGCGCTGAAGCTTTCTTA. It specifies CASSLVSPSAEAFL.

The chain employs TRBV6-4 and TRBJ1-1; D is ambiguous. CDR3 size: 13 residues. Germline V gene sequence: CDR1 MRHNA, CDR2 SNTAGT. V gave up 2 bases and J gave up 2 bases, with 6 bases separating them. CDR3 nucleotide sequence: TGTGCCAGCAGTGACCCCGGAAACACTGAAGCTTTCTTT. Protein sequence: CASSDPGNTEAFF.

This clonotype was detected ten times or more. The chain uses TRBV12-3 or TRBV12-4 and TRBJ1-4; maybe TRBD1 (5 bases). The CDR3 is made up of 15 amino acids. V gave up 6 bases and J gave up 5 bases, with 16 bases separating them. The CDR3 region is CASSPPQGRNEKLFF. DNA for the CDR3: TGTGCCAGCAGCCCCCCCCAGGGCCGGAATGAAAAACTGTTTTTT.

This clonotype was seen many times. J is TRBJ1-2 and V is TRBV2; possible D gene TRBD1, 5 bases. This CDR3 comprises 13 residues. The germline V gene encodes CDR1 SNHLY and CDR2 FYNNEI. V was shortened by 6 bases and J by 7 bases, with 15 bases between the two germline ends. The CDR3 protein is CASRGGGVTGYTF. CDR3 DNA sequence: TGTGCCAGCAGGGGAGGAGGGGTTACTGGCTACACCTTC.

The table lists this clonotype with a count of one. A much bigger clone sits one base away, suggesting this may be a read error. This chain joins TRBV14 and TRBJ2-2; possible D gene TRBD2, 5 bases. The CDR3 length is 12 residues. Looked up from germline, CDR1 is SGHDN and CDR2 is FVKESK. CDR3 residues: CASSPRPGELVF. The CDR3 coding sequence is TGTGCCAGCAGCCCTAGACCCGGGGAGCTGGTTTTT.

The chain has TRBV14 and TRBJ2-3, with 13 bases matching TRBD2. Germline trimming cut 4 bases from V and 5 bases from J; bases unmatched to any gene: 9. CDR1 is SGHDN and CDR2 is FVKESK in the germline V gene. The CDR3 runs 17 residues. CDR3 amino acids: CASSLRLAGGLGDTQYF. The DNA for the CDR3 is TGTGCCAGCAGCCTAAGACTAGCGGGGGGCCTTGGAGATACGCAGTATTTT. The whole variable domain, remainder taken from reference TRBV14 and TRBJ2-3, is EAGVTQFPSHSVIEKGQTVTLRCDPISGHDNLYWYRRVMGKEIKFLLHFVKESKQDESGMPNNRFLAERTGGTYSTLKVQPAELEDSGVYFCASSLRLAGGLGDTQYFGPGTRLTVL.

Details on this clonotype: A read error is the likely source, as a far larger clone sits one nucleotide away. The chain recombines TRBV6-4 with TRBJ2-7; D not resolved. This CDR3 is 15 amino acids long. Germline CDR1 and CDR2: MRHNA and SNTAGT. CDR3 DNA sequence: TGTGCCAGCAGTTACGCAAGGGCCAGCGCAGACGGGCAGCACTTC. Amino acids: CASSYARASADGQHF.

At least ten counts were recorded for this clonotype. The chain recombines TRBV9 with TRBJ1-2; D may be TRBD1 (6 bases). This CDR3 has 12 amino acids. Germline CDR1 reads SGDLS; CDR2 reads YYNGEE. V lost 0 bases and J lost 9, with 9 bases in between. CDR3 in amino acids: CASSVGGASYTF. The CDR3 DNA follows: TGTGCCAGCAGCGTAGGGGGGGCCAGCTACACCTTC.

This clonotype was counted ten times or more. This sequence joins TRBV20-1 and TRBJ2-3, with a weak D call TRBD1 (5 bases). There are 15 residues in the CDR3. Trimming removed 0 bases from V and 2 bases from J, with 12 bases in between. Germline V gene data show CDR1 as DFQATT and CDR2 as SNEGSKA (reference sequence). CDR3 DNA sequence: TGCAGTGCTAGAGATCTACAGGAATACACAGATACGCAGTATTTT. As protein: CSARDLQEYTDTQYF.

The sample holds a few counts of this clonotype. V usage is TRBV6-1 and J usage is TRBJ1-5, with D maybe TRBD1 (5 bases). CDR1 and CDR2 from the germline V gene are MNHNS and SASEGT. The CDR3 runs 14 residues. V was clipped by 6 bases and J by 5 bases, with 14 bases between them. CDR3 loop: CASRVETVDQPQHF. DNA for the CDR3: TGTGCCAGCAGAGTGGAGACAGTCGATCAGCCCCAGCATTTT.